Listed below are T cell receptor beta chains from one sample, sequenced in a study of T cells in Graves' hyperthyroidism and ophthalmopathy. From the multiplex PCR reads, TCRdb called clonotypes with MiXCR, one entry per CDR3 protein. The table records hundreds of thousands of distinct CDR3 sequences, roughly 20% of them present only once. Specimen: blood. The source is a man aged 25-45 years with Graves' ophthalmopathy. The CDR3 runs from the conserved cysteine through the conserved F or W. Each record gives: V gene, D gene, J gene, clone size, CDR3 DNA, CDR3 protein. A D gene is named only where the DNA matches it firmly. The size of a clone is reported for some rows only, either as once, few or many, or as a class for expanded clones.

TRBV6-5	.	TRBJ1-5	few	TGTGCCAGCAGTCTACAGGACAATAGCAATCAGCCCCAGCATTTT	CASSLQDNSNQPQHF
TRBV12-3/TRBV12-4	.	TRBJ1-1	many	TGTGCCAGCACCTCCGGGGCGGGTGGTAACACTGAAGCTTTCTTT	CASTSGAGGNTEAFF
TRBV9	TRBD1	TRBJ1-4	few	TGTGCCAGCAGCCCCCGGACAGGGACTAATGAAAAACTGTTTTTT	CASSPRTGTNEKLFF
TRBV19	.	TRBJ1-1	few	TGTGCCAGTATGGGGTCGAACACTGAAGCTTTCTTT	CASMGSNTEAFF
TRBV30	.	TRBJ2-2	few	TGTGCCTGGAGGCGAAGCGTTCTAACCGGGGAGCCGTTTTTT	CAWRRSVLTGEPFF
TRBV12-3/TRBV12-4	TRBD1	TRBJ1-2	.	TGTGCCAGCAGTCCCAGGGGGACAGGAAAAGCTAACTATGGCTACACCTTC	CASSPRGTGKANYGYTF
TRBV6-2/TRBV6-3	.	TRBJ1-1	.	TGTGCCAGCAGTCAGACAGGTGAAGCTTTCTTT	CASSQTGEAFF
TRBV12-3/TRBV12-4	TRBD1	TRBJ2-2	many	TGTGCCAGCAGTTTAGCGCTGGGACAGGGGGACACCGGGGAGCTGTTTTTT	CASSLALGQGDTGELFF
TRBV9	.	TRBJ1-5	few	TGTGCCAGCAGCTCCCGGACAGAAGTCAATCAGCCCCAGCATTTT	CASSSRTEVNQPQHF
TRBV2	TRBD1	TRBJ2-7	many	TGTGCCAGTTCCGACAGGGGGATGTCCTACGAGCAGTACTTC	CASSDRGMSYEQYF
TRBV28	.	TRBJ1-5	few	TGTGCCACCCAGACAGAGGAAGGTCGTAGCAATCAGCCCCAGCATTTT	CATQTEEGRSNQPQHF
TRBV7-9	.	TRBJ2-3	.	TGTGCCAGCAGCTTCGCAGGTCATAGCACAGATACGCAGTATTTT	CASSFAGHSTDTQYF
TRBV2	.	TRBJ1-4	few	TGTGCCAGCAGGGTCGAAGGCGAAAAACTGTTTTTT	CASRVEGEKLFF
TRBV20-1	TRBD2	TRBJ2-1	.	TGCAGTGCTAGGGCGGGGCTAGCGGGAGATGAGCAGTTCTTC	CSARAGLAGDEQFF
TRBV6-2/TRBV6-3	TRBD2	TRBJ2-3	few	TGTGCCAGCAGTTACTCGGGACGGGAGGGCCGTGGTACGCAGTATTTT	CASSYSGREGRGTQYF
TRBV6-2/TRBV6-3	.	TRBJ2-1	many	TGTGCCAGCAATCTTAGGGGTGGACGGACCTACAATGAGCAGTTCTTC	CASNLRGGRTYNEQFF
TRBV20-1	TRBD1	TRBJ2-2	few	TGCAGTGCTGCAGGGGGCGTTAGCACCGGGGAGCTGTTTTTT	CSAAGGVSTGELFF
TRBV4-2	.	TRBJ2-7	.	TGTGCCAGCAGCCAAGAGGTAGTAGGGATCTACGAGCAGTACTTC	CASSQEVVGIYEQYF
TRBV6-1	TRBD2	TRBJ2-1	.	TGTGCCAGCAGTGCCGCCGGGACTAGGAATGAGCAGTTCTTC	CASSAAGTRNEQFF
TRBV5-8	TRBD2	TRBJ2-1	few	TGTGCCAGCAGTTCAGCGGGGGGACATTACAATGAGCAGTTCTTC	CASSSAGGHYNEQFF
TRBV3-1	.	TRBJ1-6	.	TGTGCCAGCAGCCAAGTTCCCGGGGGCGGAAATTCACCCCTCCACTTT	CASSQVPGGGNSPLHF
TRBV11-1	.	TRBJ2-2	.	TGTGCCAGCAGCAACCCGGGTCGAGGGGTAACCGGGGAGCTGTTTTTT	CASSNPGRGVTGELFF
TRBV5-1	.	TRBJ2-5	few	TGTGCCAGCAGCTTGACTTTGGACACTGGATGGGAGACCCAGTACTTC	CASSLTLDTGWETQYF
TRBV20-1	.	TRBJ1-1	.	TGCAGTGCTAAAGGGGGGGGAAACACTGAAGCTTTCTTT	CSAKGGGNTEAFF
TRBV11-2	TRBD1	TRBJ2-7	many	TGTGCCAGCAGTTCCCTCCGGGACAGGCACTACGAGCAGTACTTC	CASSSLRDRHYEQYF
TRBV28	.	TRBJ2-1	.	TGTGCCAGCAGTAGGGCTAGCAGCAGTAGTGAGCAGTTCTTC	CASSRASSSSEQFF
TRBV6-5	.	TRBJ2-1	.	TGTGCCAGCAGTTACTCCCCCCAATCGGTAGATGAGCAGTTCTTC	CASSYSPQSVDEQFF
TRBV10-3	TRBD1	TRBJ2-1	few	TGTGCCATCAGTGAGTCGTGGACAGGGGACTACAATGAGCAGTTCTTC	CAISESWTGDYNEQFF
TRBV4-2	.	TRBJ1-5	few	TGTGCCAGCAGCCAAGAGAGGGTCGTTCATCGGGGGGCTCAGCCCCAGCATTTT	CASSQERVVHRGAQPQHF
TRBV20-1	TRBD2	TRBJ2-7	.	TGCAGTGCCAGCCGGTCTAGCGGGAGCGAGGAGCAGTACTTC	CSASRSSGSEEQYF
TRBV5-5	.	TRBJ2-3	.	TGTGCCAGCAGCTTGGCGTCGTGGGGGGAGGTCCTCACAGATACGCAGTATTTT	CASSLASWGEVLTDTQYF
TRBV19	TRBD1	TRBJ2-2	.	TGTGCCACAACTGACAGGGGTGGGACCGGGGAGCTGTTTTTT	CATTDRGGTGELFF
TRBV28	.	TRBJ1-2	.	TGTGCCAGCAGTGGATCGGACAGCTATGGCTACACCTTC	CASSGSDSYGYTF
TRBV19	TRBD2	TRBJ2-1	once	TGTGCCAGTAGTAAGGCTAGCTGGGGGGGGAATGAGCAGTTCTTC	CASSKASWGGNEQFF
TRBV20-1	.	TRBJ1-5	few	TGCAGTGCTAGAGTTACCGTTAGCAATCAGCCCCAGCATTTT	CSARVTVSNQPQHF
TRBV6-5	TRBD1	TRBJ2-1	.	TGTGCCAGCAGTCACCAGGGGGCGCGCAATGAGCAGTTCTTC	CASSHQGARNEQFF
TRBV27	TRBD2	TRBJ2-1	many	TGTGCCAGCAGTTTATCTAGCGGGAGTCTTAGCTACTACAATGAGCAGTTCTTC	CASSLSSGSLSYYNEQFF
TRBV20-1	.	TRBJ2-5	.	TGCAGTGCTAGGACACCCGGGATCCAAGAGACCCAGTACTTC	CSARTPGIQETQYF
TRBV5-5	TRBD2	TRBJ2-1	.	TGTGCCAGCAGCTGGACACTAGCGGGAGCGATCTACAATGAGCAGTTCTTC	CASSWTLAGAIYNEQFF
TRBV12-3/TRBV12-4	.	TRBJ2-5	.	TGTGCCAGCAGATTCCTCGGGAGGACCGAGGAGGGGGAAGAGACCCAGTACTTC	CASRFLGRTEEGEETQYF